These 5 T cell receptor beta chains share one sample of origin, sequenced in a study of memory B cells and T cells in multiple sclerosis. Their specific antigens are unknown. Separate sequencing covered autoproliferating (CFSE-dim) and non-proliferating (CFSE-high) T cells from stimulus-free culture. Cultures began with approximately 52 million CFSE-labeled PBMCs, unstimulated for about 7 days, with replicate wells pooled. Profiled with immunoSEQ multiplex PCR; TCRdb holds only in-frame clones, not every one. Of some 48,000 clones detected, roughly four fifths appear once; the ten largest clones hold approximately 1.2%. Material: PBMCs from blood kept in culture. These receptors all come from a human donor with multiple sclerosis.

This chain uses TRBV5-1 with TRBJ1-2; D possibly corresponds to TRBD1 (5 bases). Germline V gene lookup returns CDR1 SGHRS and CDR2 YFSETQ. Trimming took 0 bases from V and 7 from J, leaving 16 bases between them. CDR3 length: 15 amino acids. The CDR3 sequence is CASSLDGGDRFGYTF. CDR3 coding DNA: TGCGCCAGCAGCTTGGACGGCGGGGACCGGTTTGGCTACACCTTC.

This chain joins TRBV19 and TRBJ1-1, with TRBD1 matching over 8 bases. J gave up 0 bases and V 8 bases, and 5 bases lay outside the gene matches. This CDR3 comprises 14 residues. CDR1 and CDR2 from the germline V gene are LNHDA and SQIVND (reference sequence). The CDR3 sequence is CASFTGGMNTEAFF. CDR3 nucleotides: TGTGCCAGTTTCACAGGGGGAATGAACACTGAAGCTTTCTTT.

The J gene is TRBJ2-7, the V gene TRBV29-1; no clear D gene. CDR1 SQVTM and CDR2 ANQGSEA come from the germline V gene. V shed 7 bases and J shed 3 bases, with 16 bases lying between them. The CDR3 is 13 amino acids. The CDR3, as DNA: TGCAGCGCATCGAAGGCGGAGAACTACGAGCAGTACTTC. Its protein product is CSASKAENYEQYF.

The chain employs TRBV18 and TRBJ1-1, with D maybe TRBD1 (5 bases). The CDR3 loop spans 13 amino acids. In germline, CDR1 is KGHSH, CDR2 LQKENI. Deletions cut 4 bases from V and 0 bases from J, with 6 bases between. For the CDR3, the DNA is TGTGCCAGCTCACAGACAGTGAACACTGAAGCTTTCTTT. As protein: CASSQTVNTEAFF.

The CDR3, as DNA: TGTGCCAGCTCGTATAACAATGAGCAGTTCTTC. It translates to CASSYNNEQFF. J is TRBJ2-1 and V is TRBV25-1; D uncertain. The CDR3 is made up of 11 amino acids. The V end was cut by 8 bases, the J end by 5 bases, with 7 bases between. The germline V gene encodes CDR1 MGHDK and CDR2 SYGVNS.